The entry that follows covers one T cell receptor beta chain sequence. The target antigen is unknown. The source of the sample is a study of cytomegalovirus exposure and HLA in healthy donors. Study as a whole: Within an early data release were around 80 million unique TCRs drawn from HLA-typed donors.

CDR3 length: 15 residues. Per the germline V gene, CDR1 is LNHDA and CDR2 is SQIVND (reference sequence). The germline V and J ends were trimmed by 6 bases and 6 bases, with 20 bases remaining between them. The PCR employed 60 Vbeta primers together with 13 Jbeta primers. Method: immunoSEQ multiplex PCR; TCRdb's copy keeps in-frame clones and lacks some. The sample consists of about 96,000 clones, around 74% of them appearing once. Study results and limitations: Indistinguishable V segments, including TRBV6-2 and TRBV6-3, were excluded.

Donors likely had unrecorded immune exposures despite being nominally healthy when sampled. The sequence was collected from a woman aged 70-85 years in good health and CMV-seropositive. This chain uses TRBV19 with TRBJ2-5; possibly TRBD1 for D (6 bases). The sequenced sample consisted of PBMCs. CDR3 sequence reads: CASSTQTVGTKTQYF. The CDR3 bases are TGTGCCAGTAGCACGCAGACAGTGGGGACAAAGACCCAGTACTTC.